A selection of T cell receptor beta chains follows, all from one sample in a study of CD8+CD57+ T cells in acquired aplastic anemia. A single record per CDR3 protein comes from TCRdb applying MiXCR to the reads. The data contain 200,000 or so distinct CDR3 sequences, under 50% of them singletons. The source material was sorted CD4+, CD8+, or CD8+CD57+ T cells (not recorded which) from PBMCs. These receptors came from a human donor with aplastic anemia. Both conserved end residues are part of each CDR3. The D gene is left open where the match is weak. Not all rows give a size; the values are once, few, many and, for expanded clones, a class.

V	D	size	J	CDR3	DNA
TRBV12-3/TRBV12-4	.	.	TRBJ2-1	CASSLDRAGGNEQFF	TGTGCCAGCAGTTTAGATCGGGCTGGGGGCAATGAGCAGTTCTTC
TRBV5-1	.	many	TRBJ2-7	CASSLGWVPGSYEQYF	TGCGCCAGCAGCTTGGGGTGGGTGCCTGGCTCCTACGAGCAGTACTTC
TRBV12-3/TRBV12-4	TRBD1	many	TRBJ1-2	CASSQQGGEGYTF	TGTGCCAGCAGTCAACAGGGGGGGGAAGGCTACACCTTC
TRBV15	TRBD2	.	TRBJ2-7	CATSREDGGAFNEQYF	TGTGCCACCAGCAGAGAGGACGGGGGGGCATTTAACGAGCAGTACTTC
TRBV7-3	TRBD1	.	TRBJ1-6	CASSPPSRDRGSPLHF	TGTGCCAGCAGCCCCCCTAGCCGGGACAGGGGTTCACCCCTCCACTTT
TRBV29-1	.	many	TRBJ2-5	CSVVEETQYF	TGCAGCGTTGTAGAGGAGACCCAGTACTTC
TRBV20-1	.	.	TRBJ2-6	CSAPLMSSGANVLTF	TGCAGTGCCCCTCTGATGAGCTCTGGGGCCAACGTCCTGACTTTC
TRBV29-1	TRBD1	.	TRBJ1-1	CSFPDRGRDTEAFF	TGCAGCTTTCCGGACAGGGGGCGAGACACTGAAGCTTTCTTT
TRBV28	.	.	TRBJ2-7	CASSSKYEQYF	TGTGCCAGCAGTTCCAAGTACGAGCAGTACTTC
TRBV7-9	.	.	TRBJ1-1	CASSLMSQGTEAFF	TGTGCCAGCAGCTTAATGTCTCAGGGTACTGAAGCTTTCTTT
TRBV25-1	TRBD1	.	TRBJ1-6	CASSAGDRENSPLHF	TGTGCCAGCAGTGCTGGGGACAGGGAAAATTCACCCCTCCACTTT
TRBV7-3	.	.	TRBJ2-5	CASSTGLQETQHF	TGTGCCAGTAGTACGGGACTCCAAGAGACCCAGCACTTC
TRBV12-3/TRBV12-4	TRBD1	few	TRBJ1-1	CASSRQGASTEAFF	TGTGCCAGCAGTCGACAGGGGGCCAGCACTGAAGCTTTCTTT
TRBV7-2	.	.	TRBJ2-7	CASSLVPGGEQYF	TGTGCCAGCAGCTTAGTCCCGGGCGGCGAGCAGTACTTC
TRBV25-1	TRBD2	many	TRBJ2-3	CASSERAAESRASGGAGADTQYF	TGTGCCAGCAGTGAAAGGGCGGCGGAGTCTAGGGCTAGCGGGGGGGCTGGGGCAGATACGCAGTATTTT
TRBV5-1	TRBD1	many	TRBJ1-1	CASSLGDRVNTEAFF	TGCGCCAGCAGCTTGGGGGACAGAGTGAACACTGAAGCTTTCTTT
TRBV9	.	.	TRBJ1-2	CASRSRGTPNYGYTF	TGTGCCAGCAGATCCCGGGGCACCCCTAACTATGGCTACACCTTC
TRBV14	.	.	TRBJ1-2	CASSQEGRAYNYGYTF	TGTGCCAGCAGCCAAGAGGGCAGGGCCTATAACTATGGCTACACCTTC
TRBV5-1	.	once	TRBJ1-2	CASTVSPGKGDYGYTF	TGCGCCAGCACTGTGAGCCCGGGGAAAGGGGACTATGGCTACACCTTC
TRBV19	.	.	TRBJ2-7	CATRPNSYEQYF	TGTGCCACTAGACCGAACTCCTACGAGCAGTACTTC
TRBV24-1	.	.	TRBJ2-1	CATSEHRDDLNEQFF	TGTGCCACCAGTGAGCACAGGGATGATCTCAATGAGCAGTTCTTC
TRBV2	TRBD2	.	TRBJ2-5	CASRELAGRETQYF	TGTGCCAGCAGAGAATTAGCGGGGAGGGAGACCCAGTACTTC
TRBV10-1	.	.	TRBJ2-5	CASGREETQYF	TGCGCCAGCGGACGGGAAGAGACCCAGTACTTC
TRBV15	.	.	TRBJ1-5	CATSRGPQGGQPQHF	TGTGCCACCAGCAGAGGTCCACAGGGAGGTCAGCCCCAGCATTTT
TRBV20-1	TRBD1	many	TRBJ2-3	CSASETQGALLVFSTDTQYF	TGCAGTGCTAGCGAGACACAGGGGGCCCTACTCGTCTTTAGCACAGATACGCAGTATTTT
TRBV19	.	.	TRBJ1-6	CASGPSYSPLHF	TGTGCCAGTGGTCCCAGCTATTCACCCCTCCACTTT
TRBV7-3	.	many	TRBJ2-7	CASSPRPTQHYEQYF	TGTGCCAGCAGCCCAAGACCTACACAACACTACGAGCAGTACTTC
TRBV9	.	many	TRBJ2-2	CASSVLTGELFF	TGTGCCAGCAGCGTTCTCACCGGGGAGCTGTTTTTT
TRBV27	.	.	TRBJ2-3	CASSPTGISSTDTQYF	TGTGCCAGCAGTCCCACAGGGATCTCTAGCACAGATACGCAGTATTTT
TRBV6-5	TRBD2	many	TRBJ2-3	CASSYRTSVQVAQYF	TGTGCCAGCAGTTACCGGACTAGCGTTCAGGTTGCGCAGTATTTT
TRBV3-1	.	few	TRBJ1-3	CASSQGNTIYF	TGTGCCAGCAGCCAGGGAAACACCATATATTTT
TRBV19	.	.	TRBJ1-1	CASSLYQGHTEAFF	TGTGCCAGCAGTTTATATCAGGGACACACTGAAGCTTTCTTT
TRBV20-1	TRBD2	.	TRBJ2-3	CSARDELAGDTQYF	TGCAGTGCTAGAGATGAACTAGCGGGGGATACGCAGTATTTT
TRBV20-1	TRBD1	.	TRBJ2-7	CSATPLTGQGLYEQYF	TGCAGTGCCACACCGTTAACGGGACAGGGACTCTACGAGCAGTACTTC
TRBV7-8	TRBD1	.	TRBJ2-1	CASSLGTGNNEQFF	TGTGCCAGCAGTCTGGGGACAGGGAACAATGAGCAGTTCTTC
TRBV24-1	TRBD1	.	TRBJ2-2	CATSDLGQATGELFF	TGTGCCACCAGTGATTTGGGACAGGCCACCGGGGAGCTGTTTTTT
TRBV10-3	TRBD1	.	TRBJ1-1	CATTGGMNTEAFF	TGTGCCACGACAGGGGGCATGAACACTGAAGCTTTCTTT
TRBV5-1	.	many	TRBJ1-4	CASSEGALSVKLFF	TGCGCCAGCAGCGAAGGGGCCCTCTCGGTAAAACTGTTTTTT
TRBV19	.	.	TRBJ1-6	CASSMGRF	TGTGCCAGTAGTATGGGAAGGTTT
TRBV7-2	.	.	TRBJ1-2	CASSETNRNYGYTF	TGTGCCAGCAGTGAAACCAACCGTAACTATGGCTACACCTTC
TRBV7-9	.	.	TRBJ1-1	CASSLPGNTEAFF	TGTGCCAGCAGCTTACCAGGCAACACTGAAGCTTTCTTT
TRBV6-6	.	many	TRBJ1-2	CASSVEAGSYGYTF	TGTGCCAGCAGTGTGGAGGCGGGGAGCTATGGCTACACCTTC
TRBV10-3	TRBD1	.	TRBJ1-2	CANPDRGNGYTF	TGTGCCAACCCGGACAGGGGGAATGGCTACACCTTC
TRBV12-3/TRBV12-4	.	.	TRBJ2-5	CASMPGLAAPETQYF	TGTGCCAGCATGCCCGGATTGGCGGCCCCGGAGACCCAGTACTTC
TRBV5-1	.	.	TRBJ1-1	CASSSTGTEAFF	TGCGCCAGCAGCTCGACAGGCACTGAAGCTTTCTTT
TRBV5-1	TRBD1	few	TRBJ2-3	CASSLEGQGTDTQYF	TGCGCCAGCAGCTTGGAGGGACAGGGGACAGATACGCAGTATTTT
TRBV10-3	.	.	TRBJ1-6	CASMGPGGSPLHF	TGTGCCAGCATGGGGCCAGGCGGCTCACCCCTCCACTTT
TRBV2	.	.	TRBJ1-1	CASSESPTVNTEAFF	TGTGCCAGCAGTGAGTCCCCCACTGTAAACACTGAAGCTTTCTTT
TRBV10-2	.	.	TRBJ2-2	CASSDMYHSTGELFF	TGCGCCAGCTCGGATATGTACCATTCCACCGGGGAGCTGTTTTTT
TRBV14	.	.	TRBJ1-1	CASSQAMNTEAFF	TGTGCCAGCAGCCAAGCGATGAACACCGAAGCTTTCTTT
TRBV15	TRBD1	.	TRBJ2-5	CATSRVGTGVETQYF	TGTGCCACCAGCAGAGTTGGGACAGGGGTAGAGACCCAGTACTTC
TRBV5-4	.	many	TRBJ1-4	CASSSRAYSGDNEKLFF	TGTGCCAGCAGCTCAAGGGCCTACAGTGGGGATAATGAAAAACTGTTTTTT
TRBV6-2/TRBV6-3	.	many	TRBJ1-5	CASSYIGQPQHF	TGTGCCAGCAGTTACATAGGTCAGCCCCAGCATTTT
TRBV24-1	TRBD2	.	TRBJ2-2	CATSDHIGREGAGELFF	TGTGCCACCAGTGATCACATCGGGAGGGAGGGCGCCGGGGAGCTGTTTTTT
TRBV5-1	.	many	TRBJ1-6	CASRMGFDSPLHF	TGCGCCAGCAGGATGGGGTTCGATTCACCCCTCCACTTT
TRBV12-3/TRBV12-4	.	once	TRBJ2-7	CASSSAGFSYEQYF	TGTGCCAGCAGTTCGGCAGGGTTCTCCTACGAGCAGTACTTC
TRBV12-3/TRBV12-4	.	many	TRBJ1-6	CASSQLNLGASNSPLHF	TGTGCCAGCAGCCAACTAAATCTGGGGGCCAGTAATTCACCCCTCCACTTT
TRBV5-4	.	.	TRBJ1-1	CASTISGENTEAFF	TGTGCCAGCACCATTAGCGGGGAGAACACTGAAGCTTTCTTT
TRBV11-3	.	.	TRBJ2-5	CASSQAGRGETQYF	TGTGCCAGCAGCCAGGCGGGCAGGGGAGAGACCCAGTACTTC
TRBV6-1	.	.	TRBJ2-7	CASRLGGSQYF	TGTGCCAGCAGACTGGGGGGTTCGCAGTACTTC